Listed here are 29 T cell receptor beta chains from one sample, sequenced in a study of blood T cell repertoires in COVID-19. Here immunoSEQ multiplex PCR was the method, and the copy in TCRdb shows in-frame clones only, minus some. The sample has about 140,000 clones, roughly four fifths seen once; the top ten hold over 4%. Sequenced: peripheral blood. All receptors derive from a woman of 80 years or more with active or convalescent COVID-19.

This CDR3 is CASSPPNRDGETQYF. CDR3 in DNA: TGTGCCAGCTCACCACCTAACAGGGACGGAGAGACCCAGTACTTC. The chain uses TRBV18 and TRBJ2-5; D is possibly TRBD1 (6 bases). Per germline, CDR1 KGHSH and CDR2 LQKENI. V was clipped by 0 bases and J by 4 bases, with 12 bases between them. This CDR3 is built from 15 residues.

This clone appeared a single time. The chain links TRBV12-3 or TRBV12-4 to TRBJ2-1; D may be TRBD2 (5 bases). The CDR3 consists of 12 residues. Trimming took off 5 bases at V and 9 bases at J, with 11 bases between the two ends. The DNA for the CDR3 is TGTGCCAGCAGTCCGGGATTCGGTGAGCAGTTCTTC. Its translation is CASSPGFGEQFF.

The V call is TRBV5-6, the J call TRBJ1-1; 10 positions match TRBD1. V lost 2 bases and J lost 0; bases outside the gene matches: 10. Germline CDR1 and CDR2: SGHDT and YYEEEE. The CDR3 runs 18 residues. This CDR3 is CASSFMAGQGSMNTEAFF. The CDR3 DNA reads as TGTGCCAGCAGCTTTATGGCGGGACAGGGGAGTATGAACACTGAAGCTTTCTTT.

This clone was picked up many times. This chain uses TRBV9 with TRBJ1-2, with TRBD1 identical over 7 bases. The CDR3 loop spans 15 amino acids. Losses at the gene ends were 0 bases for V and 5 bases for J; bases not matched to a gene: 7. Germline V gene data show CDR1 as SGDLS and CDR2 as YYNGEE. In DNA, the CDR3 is TGTGCCAGCAGCGTAGAGGCAGGGGGAAATTATGGCTACACCTTC. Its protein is CASSVEAGGNYGYTF. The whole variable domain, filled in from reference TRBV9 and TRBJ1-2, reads DSGVTQTPKHLITATGQRVTLRCSPRSGDLSVYWYQQSLDQGLQFLIQYYNGEERAKGNILERFSAQQFPDLHSELNLSSLELGDSALYFCASSVEAGGNYGYTFGSGTRLTVV.

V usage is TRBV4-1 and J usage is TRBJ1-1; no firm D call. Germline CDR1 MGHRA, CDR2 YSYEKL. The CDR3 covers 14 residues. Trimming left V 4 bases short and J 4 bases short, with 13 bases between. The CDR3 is CASSPSGGSTEAFF. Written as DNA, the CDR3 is TGCGCCAGCAGCCCCTCGGGTGGCAGCACTGAAGCTTTCTTT.

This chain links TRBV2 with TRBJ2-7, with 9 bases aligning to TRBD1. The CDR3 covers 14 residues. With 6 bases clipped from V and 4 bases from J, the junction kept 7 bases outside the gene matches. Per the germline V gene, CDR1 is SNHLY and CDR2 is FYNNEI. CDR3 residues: CASSPGQGLYEQYF. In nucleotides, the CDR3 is TGTGCCAGCAGCCCAGGACAGGGGTTATACGAGCAGTACTTC.

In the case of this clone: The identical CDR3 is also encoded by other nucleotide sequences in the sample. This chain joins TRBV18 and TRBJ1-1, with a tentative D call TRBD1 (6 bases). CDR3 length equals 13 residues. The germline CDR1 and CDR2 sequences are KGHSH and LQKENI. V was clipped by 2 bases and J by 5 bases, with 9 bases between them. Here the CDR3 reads CASSPSGDTEAFF. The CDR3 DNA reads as TGTGCCAGCTCACCATCAGGGGATACTGAAGCTTTCTTT.

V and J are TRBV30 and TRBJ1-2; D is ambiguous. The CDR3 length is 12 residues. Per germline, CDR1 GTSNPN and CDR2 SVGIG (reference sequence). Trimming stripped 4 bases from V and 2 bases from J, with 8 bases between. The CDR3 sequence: CAWIPRNYGYTF. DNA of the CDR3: TGTGCCTGGATCCCCAGAAACTATGGCTACACCTTC.

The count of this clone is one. CDR3 amino acids: CASSRGGGADTQYF. In DNA form, the CDR3 reads TGTGCCAGCTCACGCGGCGGGGGGGCAGATACGCAGTATTTT. This chain connects TRBV18 to TRBJ2-3; 9 bases are a match to TRBD2. Losses at the gene ends were 4 bases for V and 4 bases for J; bases not matched to a gene: 3. This CDR3 contains 14 residues. Germline V gene lookup returns CDR1 KGHSH and CDR2 LQKENI.

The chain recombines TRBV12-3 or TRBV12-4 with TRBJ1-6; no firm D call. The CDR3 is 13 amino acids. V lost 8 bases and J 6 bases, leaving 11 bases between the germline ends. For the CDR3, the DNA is TGTGCCAGCTCCCGGGTGTTTAATTCACCCCTCCACTTT. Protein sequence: CASSRVFNSPLHF.

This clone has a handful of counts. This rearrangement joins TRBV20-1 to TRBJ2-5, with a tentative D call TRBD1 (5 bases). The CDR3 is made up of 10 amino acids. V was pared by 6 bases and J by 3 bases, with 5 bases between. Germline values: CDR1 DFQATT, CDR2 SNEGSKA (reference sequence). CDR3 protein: CSAGEETQYF. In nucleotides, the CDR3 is TGCAGTGCAGGGGAAGAGACCCAGTACTTC.

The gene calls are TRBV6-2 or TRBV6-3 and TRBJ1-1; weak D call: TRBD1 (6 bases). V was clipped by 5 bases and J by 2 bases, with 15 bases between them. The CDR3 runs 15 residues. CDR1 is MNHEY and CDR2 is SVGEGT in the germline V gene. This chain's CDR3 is CASSPRGAANTEAFF. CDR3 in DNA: TGTGCCAGCAGTCCCCGGGGGGCAGCCAACACTGAAGCTTTCTTT.

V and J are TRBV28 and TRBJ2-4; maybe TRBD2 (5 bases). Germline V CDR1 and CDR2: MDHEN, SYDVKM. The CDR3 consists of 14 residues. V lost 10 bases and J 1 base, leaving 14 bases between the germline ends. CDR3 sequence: CAIQGSGAKNIQYF. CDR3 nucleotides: TGTGCCATCCAAGGGTCGGGGGCCAAAAACATTCAGTACTTC.

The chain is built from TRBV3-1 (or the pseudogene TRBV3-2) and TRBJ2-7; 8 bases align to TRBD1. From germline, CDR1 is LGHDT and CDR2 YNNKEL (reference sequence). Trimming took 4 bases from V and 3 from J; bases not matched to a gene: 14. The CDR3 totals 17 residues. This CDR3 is CASSPIFGQGKVYEQYF. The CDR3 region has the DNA TGTGCCAGCAGCCCTATCTTCGGACAGGGAAAAGTCTACGAGCAGTACTTC.

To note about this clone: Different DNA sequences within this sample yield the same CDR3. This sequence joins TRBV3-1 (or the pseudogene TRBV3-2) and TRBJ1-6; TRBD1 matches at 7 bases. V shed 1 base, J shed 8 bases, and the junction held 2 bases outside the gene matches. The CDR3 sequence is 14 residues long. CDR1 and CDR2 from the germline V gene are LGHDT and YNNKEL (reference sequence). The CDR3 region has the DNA TGTGCCAGCAGCCAAGTGACAGGGTATTCACCCCTCCACTTT. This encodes CASSQVTGYSPLHF.

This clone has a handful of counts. The CDR3 DNA reads as TGTGCCAGCAGTTCGTTCCGGGACAACCACACAGATACGCAGTATTTT. Its protein product is CASSSFRDNHTDTQYF. The J gene is TRBJ2-3, the V gene TRBV28; tentative D call: TRBD1 (6 bases). V lost 4 bases and J lost 2, with 16 bases in between. The CDR3 has 16 amino acids. Germline loops: CDR1 MDHEN, CDR2 SYDVKM.

The CDR3 DNA is TGTGCCTGGACTAGCGCGTCAGATACGCAGTATTTT. Its protein is CAWTSASDTQYF. The chain couples TRBV30 to TRBJ2-3; the D gene is possibly TRBD2 (6 bases). Germline lookup yields CDR1 GTSNPN and CDR2 SVGIG (reference sequence). V dropped 4 bases and J dropped 4 bases, with 9 bases sitting between them. The CDR3 is 12 residues long.

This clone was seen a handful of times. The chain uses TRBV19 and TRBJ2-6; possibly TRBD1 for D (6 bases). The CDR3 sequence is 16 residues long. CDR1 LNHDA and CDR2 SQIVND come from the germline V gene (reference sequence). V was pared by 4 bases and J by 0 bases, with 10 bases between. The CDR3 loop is CASSRGQASGANVLTF. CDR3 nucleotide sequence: TGTGCCAGTAGTAGGGGACAAGCCTCTGGGGCCAACGTCCTGACTTTC. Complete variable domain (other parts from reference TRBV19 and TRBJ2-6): DGGITQSPKYLFRKEGQNVTLSCEQNLNHDAMYWYRQDPGQGLRLIYYSQIVNDFQKGDIAEGYSVSREKKESFPLTVTSAQKNPTAFYLCASSRGQASGANVLTFGAGSRLTVL.

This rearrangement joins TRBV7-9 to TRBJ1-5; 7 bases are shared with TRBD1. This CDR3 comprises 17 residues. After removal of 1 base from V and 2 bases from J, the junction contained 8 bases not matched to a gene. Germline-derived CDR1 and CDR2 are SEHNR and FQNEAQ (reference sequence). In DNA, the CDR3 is TGTGCCAGCAGCTTAGGCCTAGGGGGCGTAGGCAATCAGCCCCAGCATTTT. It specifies CASSLGLGGVGNQPQHF.

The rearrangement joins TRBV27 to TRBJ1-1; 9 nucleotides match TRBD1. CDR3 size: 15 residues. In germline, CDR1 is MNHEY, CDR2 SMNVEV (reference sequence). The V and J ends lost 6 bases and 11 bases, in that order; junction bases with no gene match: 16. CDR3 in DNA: TGTGCCAGCAGCGGACAGAACCTACAGGGGGCGACCGCTTTCTTT. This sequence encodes CASSGQNLQGATAFF.

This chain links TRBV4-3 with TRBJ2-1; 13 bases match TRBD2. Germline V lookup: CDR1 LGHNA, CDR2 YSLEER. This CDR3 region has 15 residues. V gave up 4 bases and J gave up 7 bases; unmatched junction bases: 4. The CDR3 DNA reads TGCGCCAGCAGCCTAACGGGACTAGCGGGGAATGAGCAGTTCTTC. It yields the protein CASSLTGLAGNEQFF.

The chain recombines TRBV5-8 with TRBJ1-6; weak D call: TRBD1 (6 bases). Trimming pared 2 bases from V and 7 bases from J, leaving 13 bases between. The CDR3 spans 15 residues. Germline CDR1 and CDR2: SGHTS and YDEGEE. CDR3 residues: CASSFSRGRNSPLHF. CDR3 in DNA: TGTGCCAGCAGCTTTAGCAGGGGTAGAAATTCACCCCTCCACTTT.

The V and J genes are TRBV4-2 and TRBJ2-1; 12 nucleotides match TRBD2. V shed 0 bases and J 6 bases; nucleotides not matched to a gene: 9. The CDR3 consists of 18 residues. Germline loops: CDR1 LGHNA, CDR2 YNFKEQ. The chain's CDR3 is CASSQDLLAGGRGNEQFF. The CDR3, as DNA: TGTGCCAGCAGCCAAGATCTCCTAGCGGGGGGGCGTGGCAATGAGCAGTTCTTC.

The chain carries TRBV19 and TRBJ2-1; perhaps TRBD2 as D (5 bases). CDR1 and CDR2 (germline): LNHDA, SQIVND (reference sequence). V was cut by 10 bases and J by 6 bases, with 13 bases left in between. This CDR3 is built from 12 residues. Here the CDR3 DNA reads TGTGCCACCACCCTTGCGGGCAATGAGCAGTTCTTC. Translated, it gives CATTLAGNEQFF. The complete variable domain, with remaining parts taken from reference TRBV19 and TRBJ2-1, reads DGGITQSPKYLFRKEGQNVTLSCEQNLNHDAMYWYRQDPGQGLRLIYYSQIVNDFQKGDIAEGYSVSREKKESFPLTVTSAQKNPTAFYLCATTLAGNEQFFGPGTRLTVL.

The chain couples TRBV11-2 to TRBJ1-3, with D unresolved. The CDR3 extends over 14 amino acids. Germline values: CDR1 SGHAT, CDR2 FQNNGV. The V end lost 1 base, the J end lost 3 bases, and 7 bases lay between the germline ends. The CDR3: CASSLGSIGNTIYF. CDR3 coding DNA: TGTGCCAGCAGCTTAGGGTCTATTGGAAACACCATATATTTT.

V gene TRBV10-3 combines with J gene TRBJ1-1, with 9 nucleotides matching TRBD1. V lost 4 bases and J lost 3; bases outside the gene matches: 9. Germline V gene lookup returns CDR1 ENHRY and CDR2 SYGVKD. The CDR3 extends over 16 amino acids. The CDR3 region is CAISAGTGNRYTEAFF. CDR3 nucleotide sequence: TGTGCCATCAGTGCCGGGACAGGGAATAGGTACACTGAAGCTTTCTTT.

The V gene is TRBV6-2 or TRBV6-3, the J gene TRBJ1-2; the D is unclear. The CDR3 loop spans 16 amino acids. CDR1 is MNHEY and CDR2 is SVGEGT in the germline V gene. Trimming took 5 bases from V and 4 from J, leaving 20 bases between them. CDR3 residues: CASSVFDCIGTYGYTF. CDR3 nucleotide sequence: TGTGCCAGCAGTGTCTTCGACTGCATCGGAACCTATGGCTACACCTTC.

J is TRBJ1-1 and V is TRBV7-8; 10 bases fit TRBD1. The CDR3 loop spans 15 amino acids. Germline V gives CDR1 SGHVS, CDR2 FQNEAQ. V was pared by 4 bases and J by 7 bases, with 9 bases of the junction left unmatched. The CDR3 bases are TGTGCCAGCAGCTCCCCGGGACAGGGGATTGGTGAAGCTTTCTTT. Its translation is CASSSPGQGIGEAFF.

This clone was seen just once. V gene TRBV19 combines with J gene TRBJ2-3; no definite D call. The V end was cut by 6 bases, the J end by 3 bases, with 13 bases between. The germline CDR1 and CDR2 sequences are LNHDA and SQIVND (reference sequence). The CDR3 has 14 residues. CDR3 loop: CASSLTGGTDTQYF. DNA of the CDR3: TGTGCCAGTAGCCTTACGGGTGGTACAGATACGCAGTATTTT.